This is a list of T cell receptor beta chains from one sample in a study of T cell responses to AZD1222 COVID-19 vaccine. Clones were read by immunoSEQ multiplex PCR, and TCRdb kept only the in-frame ones, dropping some. The table shows 110,000 to 150,000 clones, with roughly 92% occurring only once. Material: peripheral blood, obtained on day 0 of AZD1222 vaccination. Source of these receptors: an adult in good health. CDR3s include the opening cysteine and the closing phenylalanine or tryptophan. Fields, in order: V gene, CDR3 length, J gene, D gene, CDR3 DNA, CDR3 protein. A D gene is named only where the DNA matches it firmly.

v_call: TRBV4-1; cdr3_length: 16; j_call: TRBJ2-3; d_call: .; cdr3_nt: TGCGCCAGCAGCCAAGTACGCGGGACTTACACAGATACGCAGTATTTT; cdr3_aa: CASSQVRGTYTDTQYF
v_call: TRBV2; cdr3_length: 17; j_call: TRBJ2-3; d_call: TRBD2; cdr3_nt: TGTGCCAGCAGTCAACCTAGCGGGAGCCCCCGCACAGATACGCAGTATTTT; cdr3_aa: CASSQPSGSPRTDTQYF
v_call: TRBV6-4; cdr3_length: 16; j_call: TRBJ2-2; d_call: .; cdr3_nt: TGTGCCAGCAGTGCCTCCAATAATCGGGAGACCGGGGAGCTGTTTTTT; cdr3_aa: CASSASNNRETGELFF
v_call: TRBV5-5; cdr3_length: 17; j_call: TRBJ1-5; d_call: TRBD1; cdr3_nt: TGTGCCAGCAGCGCGGGACAGGGGCTCTGGGGCAATCAGCCCCAGCATTTT; cdr3_aa: CASSAGQGLWGNQPQHF
v_call: TRBV5-1; cdr3_length: 16; j_call: TRBJ2-1; d_call: .; cdr3_nt: TGCGCCAGCAGCTTGGCCGTAGGGCCCCCCTACAATGAGCAGTTCTTC; cdr3_aa: CASSLAVGPPYNEQFF
v_call: TRBV28; cdr3_length: 17; j_call: TRBJ2-1; d_call: .; cdr3_nt: TGTGCCAGCACCAGAGGGGAAGGGTTGCCGGGGGTCAATGAGCAGTTCTTC; cdr3_aa: CASTRGEGLPGVNEQFF
v_call: TRBV19; cdr3_length: 16; j_call: TRBJ1-5; d_call: TRBD1; cdr3_nt: TGTGCCAGCAGGGACAGGAGGGGGTCCTTCAATCAGCCCCAGCATTTT; cdr3_aa: CASRDRRGSFNQPQHF
v_call: TRBV4-1; cdr3_length: 18; j_call: TRBJ2-1; d_call: .; cdr3_nt: TGCGCCAGCAGCCAAGATATTCGTCTAGCTTATAGAGACAATGAGCAGTTCTTC; cdr3_aa: CASSQDIRLAYRDNEQFF
v_call: TRBV7-8; cdr3_length: 16; j_call: TRBJ2-1; d_call: .; cdr3_nt: TGTGCCAGCAGCTTAGCTAGAATGCCGTCCTACAATGAGCAGTTCTTC; cdr3_aa: CASSLARMPSYNEQFF
v_call: TRBV29-1; cdr3_length: 15; j_call: TRBJ2-1; d_call: TRBD2; cdr3_nt: TGCAGCACTCTCGGGGCTAGCGGGAGGGCCCATGAGCAGTTCTTC; cdr3_aa: CSTLGASGRAHEQFF
v_call: TRBV6-5; cdr3_length: 13; j_call: TRBJ2-7; d_call: .; cdr3_nt: TGTGCCAGCAGTTACGGGGGGTCCTACGAGCAGTACTTC; cdr3_aa: CASSYGGSYEQYF
v_call: TRBV25-1; cdr3_length: 12; j_call: TRBJ2-7; d_call: .; cdr3_nt: TGTGCCAGCAGTGAGCTCGACTACGAGCAGTACTTC; cdr3_aa: CASSELDYEQYF
v_call: TRBV19; cdr3_length: 16; j_call: TRBJ2-3; d_call: TRBD2; cdr3_nt: TGTGCCAGTAGTATACTCACTAGCGCTAGCACAGATACGCAGTATTTT; cdr3_aa: CASSILTSASTDTQYF
v_call: TRBV9; cdr3_length: 13; j_call: TRBJ1-1; d_call: .; cdr3_nt: TGTGCCAGCAGCTTCGACCTGAACACTGAAGCTTTCTTT; cdr3_aa: CASSFDLNTEAFF
v_call: TRBV25-1; cdr3_length: 13; j_call: TRBJ1-1; d_call: .; cdr3_nt: TGTGCCAGCAGTGACGGAGAAGACACTGAAGCTTTCTTT; cdr3_aa: CASSDGEDTEAFF
v_call: TRBV6-2/TRBV6-3; cdr3_length: 14; j_call: TRBJ2-7; d_call: .; cdr3_nt: TGTGCCAGCAGTTCAGCGACAGACTCCTACGAGCAGTACTTC; cdr3_aa: CASSSATDSYEQYF